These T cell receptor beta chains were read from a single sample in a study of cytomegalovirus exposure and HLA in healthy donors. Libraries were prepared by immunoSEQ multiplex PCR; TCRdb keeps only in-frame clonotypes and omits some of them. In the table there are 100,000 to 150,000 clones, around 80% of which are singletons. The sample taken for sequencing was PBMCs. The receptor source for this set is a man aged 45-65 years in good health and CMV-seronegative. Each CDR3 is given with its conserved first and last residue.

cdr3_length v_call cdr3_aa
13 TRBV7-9 CASSLTGPTEAFF
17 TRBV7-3 CASSARTSGTLYNEQFF
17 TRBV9 CASSVGGSGSITGELFF
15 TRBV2 CASPYRVEGNQPQHF
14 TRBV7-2 CASNLGRAGKTQYF
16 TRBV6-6 CASSYSVQRHQETQYF
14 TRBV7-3 CASSPGRGRDEQFF
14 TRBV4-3 CASSLHNGEAEAFF
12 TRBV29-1 CSAEVHGEKLFF
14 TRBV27 CAGPGPRLFYEQYF
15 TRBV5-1 CASSLGDREAQPQHF
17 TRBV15 CATSRDRGTGGSTEAFF
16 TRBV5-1 CASSLGLAVSTDTQYF
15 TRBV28 CASSLGTGGTDTQYF
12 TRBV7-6 CASSPVYNEQFF
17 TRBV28 CASSLAGTGTPYNEQFF
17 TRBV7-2 CASSWGLAGGPAGELFF
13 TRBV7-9 CASSRWGENIQYF
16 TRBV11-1 CASRYGASGHTGELFF
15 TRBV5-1 CASSVGQGSNQPQHF
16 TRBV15 CATSRDRGGGNQPQHF
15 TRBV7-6 CASSLAWGEQETQYF
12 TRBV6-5 CASSSSRGGYTF
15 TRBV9 CASSVIGLRTDTQYF
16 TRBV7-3 CASSQGLAGTVDTQYF
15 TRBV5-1 CASIKADLSYNEQFF
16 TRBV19 CATQGLAGLNTGELFF
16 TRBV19 CASSPPSGTGLGPLHF
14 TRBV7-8 CASSLGGRDQPQHF
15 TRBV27 CASSLITGANEKLFF
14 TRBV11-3 CASSLLGGAGEQFF
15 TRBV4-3 CASSHQTGGNTEAFF
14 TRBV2 CASSELAGVNEQYF
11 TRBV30 CAWSNRYEQYF
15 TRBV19 CASSQGGMSNSPLHF
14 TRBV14 CASSQSGYNQPQHF
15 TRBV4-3 CASSQEGAGTDTQYF
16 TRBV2 CARSEARRTVGYGYTF
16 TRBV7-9 CASSFVGGVYTGELFF
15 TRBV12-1 CASSSGTVNNTEAFF
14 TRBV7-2 CASSLVGGVVGYTF
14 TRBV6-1 CASIWIEGSYEQYF
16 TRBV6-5 CASSYSAGALTDTQYF
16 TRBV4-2 CASSLSGTSGSREQFF
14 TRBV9 CASSPGSTNEKLFF
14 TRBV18 CASSPGTSVDTQYF
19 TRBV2 CASNPIGTGVSSGANVLTF
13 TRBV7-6 CASSLEDPGEQYF
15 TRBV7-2 CASSLATSGTDTQYF
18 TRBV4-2 CASSQDRASGSPNYEQYF
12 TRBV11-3 CASSLAGDTQYF